Following are 7 T cell receptor beta chains from one sample sequenced in a study of control samples from healthy donors and cancer patients. Profiling relied on immunoSEQ multiplex PCR, and the TCRdb table lists in-frame clones only, not all of them. The sample has 150,000 or so clones, 85% to 90% seen once. The sequenced material came from blood. The source of these receptors is a man aged 25 to 40 in good health.

As to this clone: One end of the junction is discordant with germline, which a read error may explain. The chain carries TRBV20-1 and TRBJ1-2, with no clear D. The CDR3 is made up of 10 amino acids. The germline V gene encodes CDR1 DFQATT and CDR2 SNEGSKA (reference sequence). The CDR3 region has the DNA TGCAGTGCTAGAGGGACCTCACTTGTCTTC. Protein product: CSARGTSLVF.

CDR3 amino acids: CASSLGLGRPNEQFF. The CDR3 nucleotides read TGTGCCAGCAGCTTAGGACTCGGGAGACCGAATGAGCAGTTCTTC. The chain uses TRBV7-2 and TRBJ2-1; TRBD2 is a possible D gene (6 bases). CDR1 and CDR2 from the germline V gene are SGHTA and FQGNSA. CDR3 size: 15 residues. V dropped 1 base and J dropped 7 bases, with 14 bases sitting between them.

This chain joins TRBV5-1 and TRBJ1-1; TRBD1 might be the D (5 bases). The CDR3 runs to 13 residues. Germline V gene data show CDR1 as SGHRS and CDR2 as YFSETQ. Trimming removed 4 bases from V and 6 bases from J, with 13 bases in between. CDR3 DNA: TGCGCCAGCAGCACCGATCGGGGGGCTGAAGCTTTCTTT. This translates into CASSTDRGAEAFF.

This clone was seen only once. This sequence joins TRBV28 and TRBJ2-1; 8 nucleotides agree with TRBD2. J was trimmed by 8 bases and V by 6 bases; bases with no gene match: 21. This CDR3 region has 18 residues. Germline CDR1 MDHEN, CDR2 SYDVKM. CDR3 bases: TGTGCCAGCAGGACCCCGACGACAACTAGCGGAGATGAGGATGAGCAGTTCTTC. It is translated as CASRTPTTTSGDEDEQFF.

CDR3 nucleotide sequence: TGTGCCAGTAGGACAGGCTTGGGTGTACCTGAAGCTTTCTTT. Protein sequence: CASRTGLGVPEAFF. This chain connects TRBV2 to TRBJ1-1; TRBD1 agrees at 7 bases. Germline values: CDR1 SNHLY, CDR2 FYNNEI. The CDR3 covers 14 residues. The V segment lost 9 bases and the J segment 6 bases; nucleotides outside the gene matches: 13. Drawing the rest from reference TRBV2 and TRBJ1-1, the complete variable domain is EPEVTQTPSHQVTQMGQEVILRCVPISNHLYFYWYRQILGQKVEFLVSFYNNEISEKSEIFDDQFSVERPDGSNFTLKIRSTKLEDSAMYFCASRTGLGVPEAFFGQGTRLTVV.

The J gene is TRBJ2-3, the V gene TRBV7-6; maybe TRBD2 (6 bases). CDR1 and CDR2 from the germline V gene are SGHVS and FNYEAQ. Between the trimmed V and J ends, which lost 1 base and 2 bases, there was a span of 16 bases. The CDR3 contains 17 residues. The CDR3 DNA sequence: TGTGCCAGCAGCTTAGGGACCGGGACTGCAATCACAGATACGCAGTATTTT. Translation: CASSLGTGTAITDTQYF.

Of note for this clone: The sample holds other DNA sequences that translate to the same CDR3. CDR3 DNA: TGTGCCAGCAGCTTTAGCGGGGGGGCCTACGAGCAGTACTTC. This codes for CASSFSGGAYEQYF. This chain connects TRBV5-4 to TRBJ2-7; 11 nucleotides align to TRBD2. There are 14 residues in the CDR3. Germline V gene lookup returns CDR1 SGHNT and CDR2 YYREEE (reference sequence). With 2 bases clipped from V and 2 bases from J, the junction kept 0 bases outside the gene matches. Looking up the rest from reference TRBV5-4 and TRBJ2-7 gives the full variable domain: ETGVTQSPTHLIKTRGQQVTLRCSSQSGHNTVSWYQQALGQGPQFIFQYYREEENGRGNFPPRFSGLQFPNYSSELNVNALELDDSALYLCASSFSGGAYEQYFGPGTRLTVT.